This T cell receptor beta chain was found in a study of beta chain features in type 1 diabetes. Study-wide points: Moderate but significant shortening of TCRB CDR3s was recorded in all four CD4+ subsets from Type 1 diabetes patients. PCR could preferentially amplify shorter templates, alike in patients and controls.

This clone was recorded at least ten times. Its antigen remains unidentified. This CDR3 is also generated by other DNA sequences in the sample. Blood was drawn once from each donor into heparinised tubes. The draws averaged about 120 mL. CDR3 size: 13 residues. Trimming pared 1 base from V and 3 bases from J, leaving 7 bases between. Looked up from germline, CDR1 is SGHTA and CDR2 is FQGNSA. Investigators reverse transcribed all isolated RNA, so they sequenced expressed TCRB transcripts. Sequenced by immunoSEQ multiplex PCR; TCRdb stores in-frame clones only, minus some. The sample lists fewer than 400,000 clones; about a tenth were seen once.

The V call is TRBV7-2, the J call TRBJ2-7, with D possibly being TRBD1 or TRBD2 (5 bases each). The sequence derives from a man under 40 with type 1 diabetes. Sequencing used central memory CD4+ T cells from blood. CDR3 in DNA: TGTGCCAGCAGCTTAGGGGGGAACTACGAGCAGTACTTC. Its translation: CASSLGGNYEQYF.